This TCR beta chain was captured by sequencing in a study of blood T cells in healthy people across ages. Study-level results: Comparison with aged donors showed that long-lived donors had more naive CD4+ cells and higher diversity. In older individuals, TCR beta diversity per million T cells was lower, falling roughly linearly with age.

CDR3 length: 12 residues. Trimming took 6 bases from V and 10 from J, leaving 13 bases between them. The germline V gene has CDR1 MNHEY and CDR2 SMNVEV (reference sequence). The draw of peripheral blood yielded roughly 9.1 milliliters from each donor. As to this clonotype: Its antigen is still unknown.

Primed by a sample-barcoded 5' primer and a J-beta primer mix, a second PCR proceeded for about 6 to 11 cycles. TCRdb re-analysed the 5' RACE reads in MiXCR, keeping a single row per CDR3 protein. The repertoire holds about 1.4 million distinct CDR3 sequences, with approximately 59% as singletons. The material sequenced was blood. J is TRBJ2-1 and V is TRBV27; a weak D match, TRBD2 (6 bases). The TCR was taken from a man in his late teens or twenties in good health. The CDR3 bases are TGTGCCAGCAGACGACTAGTGACGGAGCAGTTCTTC. Its protein product is CASRRLVTEQFF.